Listed below are T cell receptor beta chains from one sample, sequenced in a study of T-cell reconstitution after alpha-beta-depleted transplantation in children. A single record per CDR3 protein comes from TCRdb applying MiXCR to the PCR reads. The sample includes around 300,000 distinct CDR3 sequences, approximately 23% of them seen just once. Source: PBMCs, mostly from graft donor cells, taken 180 days after TCRalphabeta/CD19-depleted stem cell transplant. These receptors were obtained from a male patient between 5 and 17 years old who had a stem cell transplant for acute lymphoblastic leukemia, so the T cells may come from the graft donor. Both conserved end residues are part of each CDR3. A D gene is named only where the DNA matches it firmly. For some rows the clone size is stated as once, few or many, or as a class when expanded; others skip it.

TRBV27	few	NA	TRBJ2-3	TGTGCCAGCAGGAAGCCCCCGTCACTAGAATCATTT	CASRKPPSLESF
TRBV20-1	NA	NA	TRBJ2-7	TGCAGTGCTAGTCCCCTAATAGGTGGCCGATCCTACGAGCAGTACTTC	CSASPLIGGRSYEQYF
TRBV6-5	few	NA	TRBJ1-6	TGTGCCAGCAGTTACATGGTTGGGTCACCCCTCCACTTT	CASSYMVGSPLHF
TRBV29-1	few	TRBD1	TRBJ2-7	TGCACCCCCCCGCGGGGGACAGGGGTCTACGAGCAGTACTTC	CTPPRGTGVYEQYF
TRBV5-1	NA	NA	TRBJ2-3	TGCGCCAGCAGCTTGGAAGGATTTAGACACACAGATACGCAGTATTTT	CASSLEGFRHTDTQYF
TRBV7-3	few	NA	TRBJ2-2	TGTGCCAGCAGCTCTCCCTGGACGGCAACGAACACCGGGGAGCTGTTTTTT	CASSSPWTATNTGELFF
TRBV6-5	few	NA	TRBJ1-3	TGTGCCAGCAGTTCCCAGGACGCCCGCATCCGCCGAAACACCATATATTTT	CASSSQDARIRRNTIYF
TRBV25-1	NA	TRBD1	TRBJ2-7	TGTGCCAGCACCCCACAGGGGGATCCGTACGAGCAGTACTTC	CASTPQGDPYEQYF
TRBV5-1	few	TRBD1	TRBJ2-7	TGCGCCAGCAGCCAACAGGGGGCAGGTTCCTACGAGCAGTACTTC	CASSQQGAGSYEQYF
TRBV27	NA	NA	TRBJ1-5	TGTGCCAGCAGTTTCCGGACAGGCAATCAGCCCCAGCATTTT	CASSFRTGNQPQHF
TRBV5-8	few	TRBD2	TRBJ2-7	TGTGCCAGCAGCTTGGCCGGGACTAGCGGGAGGAAGCAGTACTTC	CASSLAGTSGRKQYF
TRBV7-3	NA	NA	TRBJ2-5	TGTGCCAGCAGCTTATATGGGGGCGGAATGGAGACCCAGTACTTC	CASSLYGGGMETQYF
TRBV9	NA	TRBD1	TRBJ2-1	TGTGCCAGCAGCGTAACCTGGACAGGGGAGCTGAATGAGCAGTTCTTC	CASSVTWTGELNEQFF
TRBV4-2	NA	TRBD1	TRBJ2-7	TGTGCCAGCAGCCGCAAACAGTCGACCCAGGGGGCCTACGAGCAGTACTTC	CASSRKQSTQGAYEQYF
TRBV25-1	few	NA	TRBJ2-4	TGTGCCAGCAGTGACCCTACCGGGACTATAGGGGGTTTCGCCAAAAACATTCAGTACTTC	CASSDPTGTIGGFAKNIQYF
TRBV5-4	NA	NA	TRBJ2-5	TGTGCCAGCAGCTTGGTTGAGAGTGGGACCCAGTACTTC	CASSLVESGTQYF
TRBV28	NA	NA	TRBJ2-4	TGTGCCAGCAAGCAGCTCTTTAGGGGGTACATTCAGTACTTC	CASKQLFRGYIQYF
TRBV3-1	NA	NA	TRBJ2-1	TGTGCCAGCAGCCATACTCGGAATGAGCAGTTCTTC	CASSHTRNEQFF
TRBV12-5	few	TRBD1	TRBJ2-7	TGTGCTAGTGGTCTTGACAGGGCGTACGAGCAGTACTTC	CASGLDRAYEQYF
TRBV20-1	NA	NA	TRBJ2-1	TGCAGTGCTGCCTCTGGGGCGGGCCTCTACAATGAGCAGTTCTTC	CSAASGAGLYNEQFF
TRBV25-1	few	NA	TRBJ2-1	TGTGCCAGCGGTGGGGACATTCCAAGCAATGAGCAGTTCTTC	CASGGDIPSNEQFF
TRBV6-2/TRBV6-3	few	NA	TRBJ2-7	TGTGCCAGCAGTTACTCGATCTACGAGCAGTACTTC	CASSYSIYEQYF
TRBV7-3	NA	TRBD2	TRBJ2-4	TGTGCCAGCAGCCCTAGCGGGAACGAGGGAAACATTCAGTACTTC	CASSPSGNEGNIQYF
TRBV4-1	NA	TRBD2	TRBJ2-1	TGCGCCAGCAGCCAAGGACTAGCGGGCCAGTATGAGCAGTTCTTC	CASSQGLAGQYEQFF
TRBV27	few	NA	TRBJ1-5	TGTGCCAGCAGTTTACTCCCAGGAGCCCAGCCCCAGCATTTT	CASSLLPGAQPQHF
TRBV3-1	few	TRBD2	TRBJ2-3	TGTGCCAGCAGTGGGGAAACTAGCGGGAGAATAGGAAAAGCAGATACGCAGTATTTT	CASSGETSGRIGKADTQYF
TRBV6-5	few	TRBD1	TRBJ1-1	TGTGCCAGCAGTTACGGGACAGGGGGCAGGACTGAAGCTTTCTTT	CASSYGTGGRTEAFF
TRBV6-5	NA	NA	TRBJ2-2	TGTGCCAGCAGTTACGATACGACTAGTCTTAACACCGGGGAGCTGTTTTTT	CASSYDTTSLNTGELFF
TRBV27	once	NA	TRBJ2-4	TGTGCCAGCAGTTCATTCCTTCTAGCCAAAAACATTCAGTACTTC	CASSSFLLAKNIQYF
TRBV5-1	NA	TRBD1	TRBJ2-1	TGCGCCAGCAGCTTGGCTCCCGCGACAGGGAGTTGGAATGAGCAGTTCTTC	CASSLAPATGSWNEQFF
TRBV9	NA	TRBD2	TRBJ2-3	TGTGCCAGCAGCGTAGACGGGACTAGCGGGAGCCACACAGATACGCAGTATTTT	CASSVDGTSGSHTDTQYF
TRBV27	few	NA	TRBJ2-1	TGTGCCAGCAGTCCCGTTCCGGGGCGCAATGAGCAGTTCTTC	CASSPVPGRNEQFF
TRBV7-3	many	TRBD1	TRBJ2-1	TGTGCCAGCAGCCATGGACAGGGTGAGCAGTTCTTC	CASSHGQGEQFF
TRBV5-6	NA	TRBD2	TRBJ2-5	TGTGCCAGCGGGGGAGGGGAGACCCAGTACTTC	CASGGGETQYF
TRBV7-2	NA	TRBD2	TRBJ2-1	TGTGCCAGCAGCGTCCGGTTAGGACTAGCGGGAGGGGTACGTTTAGGGTCCTACAATGAGCAGTTCTTC	CASSVRLGLAGGVRLGSYNEQFF
TRBV12-3/TRBV12-4	few	TRBD1	TRBJ1-1	TGTGCCAGCAGCCCGGGACAGGCGAAAGCTTTCTTT	CASSPGQAKAFF
TRBV20-1	NA	NA	TRBJ2-5	TGCAGTGCTAGAGTCGAGAGGGGCGCTAGGCAAGAGACCCAGTACTTC	CSARVERGARQETQYF
TRBV5-1	NA	TRBD1	TRBJ2-7	TGCGCCAGCAGCTTGGCTACAGGGGCCTACGAGCAGTACTTC	CASSLATGAYEQYF
TRBV7-9	NA	TRBD1	TRBJ1-5	TGTGCCAGCAGCTTAACAGGGGGACATCAGCCCCAGCATTTT	CASSLTGGHQPQHF
TRBV9	NA	NA	TRBJ2-1	TGTGCCAGCAGCTCTCCCTTGGGCGGTGAGCAGTTCTTC	CASSSPLGGEQFF
TRBV20-1	NA	NA	TRBJ2-2	TGCAGTGCTAGACCTTCACCCCAGGGAGCCGGGGAGCTGTTTTTT	CSARPSPQGAGELFF
TRBV9	few	TRBD1	TRBJ1-2	TGTGCCAGCAGCGACCGGACAGGGGGAGATTATGGCTACACCTTC	CASSDRTGGDYGYTF
TRBV20-1	few	TRBD2	TRBJ2-1	TGCAGTGCTATCCCGGGAGGGCCGTACAATGAGCAGTTCTTC	CSAIPGGPYNEQFF
TRBV4-1	few	TRBD2	TRBJ2-1	TGCGCCAGCAGCCAACTAGCGGGAGTTCCCTACAATGAGCAGTTCTTC	CASSQLAGVPYNEQFF
TRBV27	few	NA	TRBJ2-2	TGTGCCAGCAGTTTAATAGGGGTCACCGGGGAGCTGTTTTTT	CASSLIGVTGELFF
TRBV7-9	few	NA	TRBJ1-2	TGTGCCAGCAGCTTATCCCAACACTATGGCTACACCTTC	CASSLSQHYGYTF